This TCR beta chain was identified in a study of CD8 T cells in ankylosing spondylitis. Study conclusions and caveats: Earlier literature documents some of the motif variants in reactive arthritis synovial fluid and blood. Clones tied to disease were said to be significantly enriched in matched ankylosing spondylitis synovial fluid. It appeared that ankylosing spondylitis blood was characterized by a TCR beta motif of under ten highly homologous variants.

Notes on this clonotype: The antigen is undetermined.

Quantitative 5'-RACE with molecular barcodes produced the TCR beta libraries. TCRdb reanalysed the 5' RACE reads using MiXCR and keeps one entry per CDR3 protein. The sample records about 160,000 distinct CDR3 sequences, about 18% being singletons. The V end was cut by 0 bases, the J end by 5 bases, with 11 bases between. The CDR3 covers 15 residues. Germline CDR1 reads SGHRS; CDR2 reads YFSETQ. The V call is TRBV5-1, the J call TRBJ2-2, with D perhaps TRBD1 (6 bases). This clonotype was obtained from a male donor with ankylosing spondylitis or in good health (not recorded which). Sequencing was done on a sample of blood, either unsorted or a sorted T cell fraction (not recorded which). The CDR3 loop is CASSLDRDGTGELFF. The CDR3 DNA reads as TGCGCCAGCAGCTTGGACAGGGATGGGACCGGGGAGCTGTTTTTT.